These 10 T cell receptor beta chains share one sample of origin, sequenced in a study of blood T cell repertoires in COVID-19 (dated by TCRdb to between 2020 and 2021). The method was the immunoSEQ multiplex PCR assay. TCRdb took this table from immuneACCESS and kept in-frame rearrangements with V and J called. Such tables lack part of the clones; where checked against another copy, unresolved V genes explain under half of the gap, and the rest is unexplained. Recorded for this sample are approximately 150,000 clones; about 90% of them occurred a single time. The biggest ten clones account for roughly 1.5% of the sample. Sequenced: peripheral blood. These receptors originate from a woman between 45 and 65 years old with acute or convalescent COVID-19.

The V and J genes are TRBV5-1 and TRBJ2-5; 9 bases are shared with TRBD2. Germline V gives CDR1 SGHRS, CDR2 YFSETQ. The junction had 6 bases not matched to a gene; V was cut back by 9 bases and J by 3 bases. This CDR3 is 13 amino acids long. The CDR3 coding sequence is TGCGCCACTGGGGGACTAGCAGAAGAGACCCAGTACTTC. Protein sequence: CATGGLAEETQYF.

This chain links TRBV28 with TRBJ1-1; tentative D call: TRBD1 (6 bases). The germline V gene has CDR1 MDHEN and CDR2 SYDVKM. The CDR3 runs to 17 residues. The V end lost 5 bases, the J end lost 1 base, and 20 bases lay between the germline ends. CDR3 region: CASSPRSPGQKNTEAFF. CDR3 bases: TGTGCCAGCAGTCCGAGAAGTCCGGGACAAAAGAACACTGAAGCTTTCTTT.

The chain links TRBV6-6 to TRBJ2-7; no reliable D call. Per the germline V gene, CDR1 is MNHNY and CDR2 is SVGAGI (reference sequence). This CDR3 spans 14 amino acids. V was clipped by 5 bases and J by 0 bases, with 11 bases between them. The CDR3 bases are TGTGCCAGCAGTCCCGGGTCCCGCTCCTACGAGCAGTACTTC. Its translation: CASSPGSRSYEQYF.

The chain recombines TRBV5-1 with TRBJ2-2, with D possibly matching TRBD1 (6 bases). This CDR3 spans 15 amino acids. Germline V gene data show CDR1 as SGHRS and CDR2 as YFSETQ. V was trimmed by 1 base and J by 2 bases, leaving 9 bases between them. The CDR3 sequence is CASSLRQDNTGELFF. The DNA for the CDR3 is TGCGCCAGCAGCTTGCGACAGGATAACACCGGGGAGCTGTTTTTT.

The J gene is TRBJ1-5, the V gene TRBV5-6; 7 positions agree with TRBD1. V dropped 4 bases and J dropped 6; count of bases not matched to a gene: 10. CDR1 is SGHDT, CDR2 YYEEEE, per germline. CDR3 size: 15 residues. CDR3 sequence (DNA): TGTGCCAGCAGCGCGACAGGGTGGGAAGGTCAGCCCCAGCATTTT. Protein: CASSATGWEGQPQHF.

The sample holds one count of this clone. This chain uses TRBV9 with TRBJ1-2; the D is unclear. Germline V gene lookup returns CDR1 SGDLS and CDR2 YYNGEE. The CDR3 spans 16 residues. V lost 3 bases and J lost 5, with 20 bases in between. The CDR3 sequence is CASSDQQTHLLYGYTF. The DNA for the CDR3 is TGTGCCAGCAGCGACCAACAAACCCACCTTTTATATGGCTACACCTTC. The full variable domain, in which reference TRBV9 and TRBJ1-2 provide the parts outside the CDR3, is DSGVTQTPKHLITATGQRVTLRCSPRSGDLSVYWYQQSLDQGLQFLIQYYNGEERAKGNILERFSAQQFPDLHSELNLSSLELGDSALYFCASSDQQTHLLYGYTFGSGTRLTVV.

The gene calls are TRBV5-1 and TRBJ2-7; the match to TRBD2 covers 7 bases. The germline CDR1 and CDR2 sequences are SGHRS and YFSETQ. This CDR3 comprises 13 residues. J gave up 5 bases and V 4 bases, and 6 bases lay outside the gene matches. The CDR3 protein is CASSPPGRNEQYF. The CDR3 DNA follows: TGCGCCAGCAGCCCCCCCGGGAGGAACGAGCAGTACTTC.

This chain links TRBV19 with TRBJ1-5, with a weak D call TRBD1 (6 bases). The CDR3 runs 15 residues. Germline V CDR1 and CDR2: LNHDA, SQIVND (reference sequence). Trimming cost V 4 bases and J 2 bases, with 12 bases left between them. CDR3 sequence (DNA): TGTGCCAGTAGTACACAGGGATTGGGCAATCAGCCCCAGCATTTT. As protein: CASSTQGLGNQPQHF.

Only one count was recorded for this clone. CDR3 amino acids: CASSPGTTASYEQYF. The CDR3, as DNA: TGTGCCAGCTCACCCGGGACAACGGCTTCCTACGAGCAGTACTTC. The J gene is TRBJ2-7, the V gene TRBV18, with D possibly being TRBD1 (6 bases). V was shortened by 3 bases and J by 1 base, with 13 bases between the two germline ends. This CDR3 spans 15 amino acids. Germline CDR1 and CDR2: KGHSH and LQKENI.

On this clone itself: Relative to the germline gene, one junction end is altered; a read error may explain this. Here the CDR3 DNA reads TGTGCCAGCAGTTTCCGGGGGGGGATTATCTTT. Residues: CASSFRGGIIF. This chain uses TRBV28 with TRBJ1-1, with D possibly TRBD1 on 5 matching bases. This CDR3 contains 11 residues. The V gene's germline CDR1 is MDHEN and CDR2 SYDVKM. The complete variable domain, with remaining parts taken from reference TRBV28 and TRBJ1-1, reads DVKVTQSSRYLVKRTGEKVFLECVQDMDHENMFWYRQDPGLGLRLIYFSYDVKMKEKGDIPEGYSVSREKKERFSLILESASTNQTSMYLCASSFRGGIIFGQGTRLTVV.